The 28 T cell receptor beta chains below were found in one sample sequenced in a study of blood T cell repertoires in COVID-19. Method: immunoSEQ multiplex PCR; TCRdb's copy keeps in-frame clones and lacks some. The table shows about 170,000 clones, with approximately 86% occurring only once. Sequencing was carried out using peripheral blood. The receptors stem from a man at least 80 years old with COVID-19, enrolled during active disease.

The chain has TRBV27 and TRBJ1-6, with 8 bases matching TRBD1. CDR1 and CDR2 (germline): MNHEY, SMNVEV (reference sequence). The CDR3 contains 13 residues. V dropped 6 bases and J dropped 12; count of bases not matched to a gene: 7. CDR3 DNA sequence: TGTGCCAGCAGACCAGGGGGCTCCGGACCCCTCCACTTT. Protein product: CASRPGGSGPLHF.

In nucleotides, the CDR3 is TGTGCCAGCAGCTTAGAAGGGGCCTCGGGCCAGCCCCAGCATTTT. Translating it yields CASSLEGASGQPQHF. The chain employs TRBV11-2 and TRBJ1-5; weak D call: TRBD1 (5 bases). The CDR3 extends over 15 amino acids. Germline CDR1 and CDR2: SGHAT and FQNNGV. V was pared by 0 bases and J by 7 bases, with 13 bases between.

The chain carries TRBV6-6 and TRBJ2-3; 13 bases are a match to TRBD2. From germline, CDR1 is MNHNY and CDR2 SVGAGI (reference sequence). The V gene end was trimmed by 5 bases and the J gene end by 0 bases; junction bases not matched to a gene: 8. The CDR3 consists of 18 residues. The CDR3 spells CASSHGTSGDPSTDTQYF. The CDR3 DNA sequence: TGTGCCAGCAGTCACGGGACTAGCGGGGACCCTAGCACAGATACGCAGTATTTT.

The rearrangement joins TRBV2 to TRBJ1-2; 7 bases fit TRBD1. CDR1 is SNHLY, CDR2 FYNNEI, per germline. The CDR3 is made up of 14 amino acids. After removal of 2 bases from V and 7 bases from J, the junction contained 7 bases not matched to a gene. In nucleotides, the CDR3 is TGTGCCAGCAGTGAAACACAGGGGCTAAGTGGCTACACCTTC. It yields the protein CASSETQGLSGYTF.

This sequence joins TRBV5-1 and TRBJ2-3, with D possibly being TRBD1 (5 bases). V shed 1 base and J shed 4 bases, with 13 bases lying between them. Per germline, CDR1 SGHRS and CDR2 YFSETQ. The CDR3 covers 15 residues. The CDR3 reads CASSLSGYRSDTQYF. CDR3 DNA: TGCGCCAGCAGCTTGTCAGGGTATAGGTCAGATACGCAGTATTTT.

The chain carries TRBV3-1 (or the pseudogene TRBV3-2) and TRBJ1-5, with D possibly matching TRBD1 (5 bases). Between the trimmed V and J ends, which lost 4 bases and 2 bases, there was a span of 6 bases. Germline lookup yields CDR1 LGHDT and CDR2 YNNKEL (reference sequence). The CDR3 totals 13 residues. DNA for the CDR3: TGTGCCAGCAGCCCCAGGGGCAATCAGCCCCAGCATTTT. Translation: CASSPRGNQPQHF.

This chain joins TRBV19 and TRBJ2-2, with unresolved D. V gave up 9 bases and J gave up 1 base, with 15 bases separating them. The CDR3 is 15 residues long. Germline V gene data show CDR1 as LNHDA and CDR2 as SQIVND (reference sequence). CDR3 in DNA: TGTGCCAGCAGAACCCCTTCGGGGAACACCGGGGAGCTGTTTTTT. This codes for CASRTPSGNTGELFF.

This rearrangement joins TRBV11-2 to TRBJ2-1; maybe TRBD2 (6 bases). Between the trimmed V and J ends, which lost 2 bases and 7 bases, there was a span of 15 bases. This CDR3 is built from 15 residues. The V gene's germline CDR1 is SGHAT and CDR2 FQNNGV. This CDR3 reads CASSLNPGLQNEQFF. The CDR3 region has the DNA TGTGCCAGCAGCTTAAACCCGGGACTTCAGAATGAGCAGTTCTTC.

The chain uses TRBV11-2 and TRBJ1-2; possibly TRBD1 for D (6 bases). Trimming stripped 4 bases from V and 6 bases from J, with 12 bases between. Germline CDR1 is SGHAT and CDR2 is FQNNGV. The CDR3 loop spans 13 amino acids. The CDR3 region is CASSSHRVHGYTF. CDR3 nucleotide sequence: TGTGCCAGCAGCTCACACAGGGTACATGGCTACACCTTC.

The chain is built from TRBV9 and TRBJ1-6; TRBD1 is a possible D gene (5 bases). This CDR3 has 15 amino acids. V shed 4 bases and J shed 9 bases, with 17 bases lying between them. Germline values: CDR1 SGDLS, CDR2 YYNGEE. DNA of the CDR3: TGTGCCAGCAGCCGTTCGGACACCTTGGCTTCACCCCTCCACTTT. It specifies CASSRSDTLASPLHF.

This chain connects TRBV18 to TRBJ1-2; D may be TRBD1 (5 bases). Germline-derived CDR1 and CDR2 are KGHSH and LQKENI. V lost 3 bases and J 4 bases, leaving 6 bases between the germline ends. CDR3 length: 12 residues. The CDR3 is CASSPDSYGYTF. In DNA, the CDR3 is TGTGCCAGCTCACCCGACAGCTATGGCTACACCTTC.

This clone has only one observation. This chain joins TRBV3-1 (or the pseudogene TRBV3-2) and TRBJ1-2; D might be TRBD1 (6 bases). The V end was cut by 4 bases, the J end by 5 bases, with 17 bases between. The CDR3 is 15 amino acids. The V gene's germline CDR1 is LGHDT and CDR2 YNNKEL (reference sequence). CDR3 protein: CASSPARGAHYGYTF. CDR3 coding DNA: TGTGCCAGCAGCCCCGCCCGGGGGGCGCATTATGGCTACACCTTC.

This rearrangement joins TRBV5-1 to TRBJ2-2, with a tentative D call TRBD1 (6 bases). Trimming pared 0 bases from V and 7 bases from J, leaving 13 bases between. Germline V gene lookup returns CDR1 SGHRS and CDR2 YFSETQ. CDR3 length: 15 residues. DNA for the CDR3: TGCGCCAGCAGCTTGGGAGGGGGAAAGCTCGGGGAGCTGTTTTTT. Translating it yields CASSLGGGKLGELFF.

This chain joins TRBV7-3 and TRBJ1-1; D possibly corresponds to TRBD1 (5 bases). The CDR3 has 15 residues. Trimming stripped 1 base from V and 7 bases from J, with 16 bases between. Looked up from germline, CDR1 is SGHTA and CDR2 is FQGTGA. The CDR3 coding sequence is TGTGCCAGCAGCTTAAACTTGGCAGGGATGGATGAAGCTTTCTTT. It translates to CASSLNLAGMDEAFF.

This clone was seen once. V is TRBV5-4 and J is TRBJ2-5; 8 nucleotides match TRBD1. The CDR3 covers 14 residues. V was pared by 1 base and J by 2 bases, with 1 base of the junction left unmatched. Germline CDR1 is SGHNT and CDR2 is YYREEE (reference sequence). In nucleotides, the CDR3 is TGTGCCAGCAGCTTGTGGACAGGGCAAGAGACCCAGTACTTC. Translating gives CASSLWTGQETQYF.

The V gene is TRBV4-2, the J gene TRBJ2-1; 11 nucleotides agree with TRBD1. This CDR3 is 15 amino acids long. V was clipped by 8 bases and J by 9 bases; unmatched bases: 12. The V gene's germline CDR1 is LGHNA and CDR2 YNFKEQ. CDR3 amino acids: CASSKRGQGEAEQFF. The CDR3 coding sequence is TGTGCCAGCTCAAAGAGGGGACAGGGGGAGGCTGAGCAGTTCTTC.

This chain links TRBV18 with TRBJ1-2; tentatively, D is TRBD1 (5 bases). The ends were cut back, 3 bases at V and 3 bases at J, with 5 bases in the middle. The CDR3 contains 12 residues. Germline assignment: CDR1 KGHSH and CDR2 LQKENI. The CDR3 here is CASSPTDYGYTF. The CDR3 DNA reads TGTGCCAGCTCACCGACAGACTATGGCTACACCTTC.

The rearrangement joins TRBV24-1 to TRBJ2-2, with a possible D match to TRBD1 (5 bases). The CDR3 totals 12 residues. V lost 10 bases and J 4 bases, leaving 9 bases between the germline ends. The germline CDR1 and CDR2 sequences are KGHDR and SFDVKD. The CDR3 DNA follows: TGTGCCACGGCAGGGATCACCGGGGAGCTGTTTTTT. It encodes CATAGITGELFF.

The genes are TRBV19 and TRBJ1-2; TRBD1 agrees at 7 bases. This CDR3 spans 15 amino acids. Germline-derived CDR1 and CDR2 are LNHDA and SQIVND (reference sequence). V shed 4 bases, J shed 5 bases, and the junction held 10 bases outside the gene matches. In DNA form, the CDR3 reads TGTGCCAGTAGTAGGGGACAGCTAGCGATATATGGCTACACCTTC. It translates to CASSRGQLAIYGYTF.

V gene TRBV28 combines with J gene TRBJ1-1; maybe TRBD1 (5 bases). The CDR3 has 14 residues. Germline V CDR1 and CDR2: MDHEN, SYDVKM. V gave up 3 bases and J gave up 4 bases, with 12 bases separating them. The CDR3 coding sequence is TGTGCCAGCAGTTTCCTAGGGGTGACCACTGAAGCTTTCTTT. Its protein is CASSFLGVTTEAFF. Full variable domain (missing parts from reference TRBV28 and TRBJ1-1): DVKVTQSSRYLVKRTGEKVFLECVQDMDHENMFWYRQDPGLGLRLIYFSYDVKMKEKGDIPEGYSVSREKKERFSLILESASTNQTSMYLCASSFLGVTTEAFFGQGTRLTVV.

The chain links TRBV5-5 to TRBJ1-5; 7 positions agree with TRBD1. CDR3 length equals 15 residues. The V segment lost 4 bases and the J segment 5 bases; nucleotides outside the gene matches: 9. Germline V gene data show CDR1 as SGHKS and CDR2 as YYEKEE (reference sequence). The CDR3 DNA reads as TGTGCCAGCAGCCCGATGACAGGGAACCATCAGCCCCAGCATTTT. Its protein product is CASSPMTGNHQPQHF.

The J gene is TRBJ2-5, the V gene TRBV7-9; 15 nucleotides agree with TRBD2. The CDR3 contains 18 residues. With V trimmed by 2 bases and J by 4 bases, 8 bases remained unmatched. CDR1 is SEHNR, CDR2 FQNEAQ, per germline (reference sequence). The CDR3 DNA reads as TGTGCCAGCAGCTTACCGAAGGGACTAGCGGGGGGCGGAGAGACCCAGTACTTC. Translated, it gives CASSLPKGLAGGGETQYF.

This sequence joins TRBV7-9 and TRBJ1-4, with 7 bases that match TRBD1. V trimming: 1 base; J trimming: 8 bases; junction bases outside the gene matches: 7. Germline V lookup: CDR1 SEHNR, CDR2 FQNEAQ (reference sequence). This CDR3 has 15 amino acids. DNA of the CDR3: TGTGCCAGCAGCTTAGTAATAGAAGGGGGCGAAAAACTGTTTTTT. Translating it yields CASSLVIEGGEKLFF.

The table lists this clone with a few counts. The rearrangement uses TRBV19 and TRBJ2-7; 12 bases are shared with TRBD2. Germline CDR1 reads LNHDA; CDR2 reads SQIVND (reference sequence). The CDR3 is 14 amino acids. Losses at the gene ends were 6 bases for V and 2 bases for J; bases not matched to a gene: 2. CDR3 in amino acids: CASRRTSGAYEQYF. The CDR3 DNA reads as TGTGCCAGTAGGCGGACTAGCGGGGCCTACGAGCAGTACTTC.

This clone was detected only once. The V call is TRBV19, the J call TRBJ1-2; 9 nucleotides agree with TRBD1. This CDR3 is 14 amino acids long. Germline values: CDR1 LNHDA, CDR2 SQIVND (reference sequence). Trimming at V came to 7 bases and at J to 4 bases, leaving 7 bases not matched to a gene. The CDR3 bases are TGTGCCAGTACCCCGGACAGGGGATTCTATGGCTACACCTTC. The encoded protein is CASTPDRGFYGYTF.

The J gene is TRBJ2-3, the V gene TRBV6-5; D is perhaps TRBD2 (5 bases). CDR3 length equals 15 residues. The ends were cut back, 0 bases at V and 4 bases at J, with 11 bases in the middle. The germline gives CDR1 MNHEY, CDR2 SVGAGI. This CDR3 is CASSYSELGPDTQYF. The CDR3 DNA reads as TGTGCCAGCAGTTACTCGGAACTAGGCCCAGATACGCAGTATTTT.

Here the CDR3 DNA reads TGTGCCAGCAGTCTCAGGGTTTTGGAACAGTTCTTC. Residues: CASSLRVLEQFF. The chain is built from TRBV12-3 or TRBV12-4 and TRBJ2-1; D may be TRBD1 (5 bases). Trimming removed 5 bases at V and 13 bases at J, with 15 bases between. This CDR3 region has 12 residues.

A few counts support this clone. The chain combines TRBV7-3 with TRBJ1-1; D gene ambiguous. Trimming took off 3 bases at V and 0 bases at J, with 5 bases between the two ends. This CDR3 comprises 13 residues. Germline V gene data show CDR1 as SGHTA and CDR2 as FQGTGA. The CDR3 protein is CASSFVVNTEAFF. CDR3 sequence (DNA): TGTGCCAGCAGCTTCGTAGTGAACACTGAAGCTTTCTTT.